The clone carrying this T cell receptor (beta chain) was observed a handful of times. Its target is not known. The CDR3 totals 15 residues. Trimming shortened V by 5 bases and J by 0 bases, and 13 bases separated the two germline ends. Germline-derived CDR1 and CDR2 are LGHNA and YSLEER. The sample originates from a study of radiotherapy plus CTLA-4 blockade in lung cancer. Overall study findings and caveats: Expansion of tumor-derived TCR clones was observed in blood after radiotherapy plus ipilimumab.

Measured with immunoSEQ multiplex PCR; TCRdb has only the in-frame clones, and not every one. Among about 38,000 clones, over 65% were seen once, and the ten largest hold under 10%. This sequence joins TRBV4-3 and TRBJ1-1; possibly TRBD1 for D (5 bases). Sequenced here: peripheral blood, sampled from a patient treated with radiotherapy plus ipilimumab. This receptor was identified in a human donor with non-small cell lung cancer who had stable disease on radiotherapy plus ipilimumab. CDR3: CASSSGMGLNTEAFF. In nucleotides, the CDR3 is TGCGCCAGCAGCTCCGGTATGGGACTGAACACTGAAGCTTTCTTT.